This TCR beta chain was identified in a study of early T cells in non-severe SARS-CoV-2 infection. Looking at the study overall: Bulk RNA isolated from unsorted whole blood underwent sequencing; chains were not paired.

CDR3 size: 15 residues. Trimming removed 0 bases from V and 7 bases from J; junction bases left unmatched: 3. Germline CDR1 reads MDHEN; CDR2 reads SYDVKM. Individual cDNA molecules received unique molecular identifiers. Via MiXCR, TCRdb re-called the 5' RACE reads, giving one row per CDR3 protein. The sample holds around 40,000 distinct CDR3 sequences; around 6.5% are singletons and the top ten take about 22%. The sequence derives from an adult who was a healthcare worker with PCR-confirmed SARS-CoV-2 infection or an uninfected control (not recorded which). This chain uses TRBV28 with TRBJ1-6; TRBD1 matches at 7 bases. Here the sequenced sample was whole blood, taken at baseline. The DNA of the CDR3 is TGTGCCAGCAGTTTATGGGGACAGATAAATTCACCCCTCCACTTT. It codes for CASSLWGQINSPLHF.